This T cell receptor (beta chain) was profiled in a study of early T cells in non-severe SARS-CoV-2 infection (dated by TCRdb to the early 2020s). About the investigation overall: Because TCR sequencing was done on bulk RNA from unsorted whole blood, the alpha and beta chains could not be paired.

CDR1 and CDR2 were assigned from the germline V gene as ENHRY and SYGVKD. Inclusive of the bounding cysteine and phenylalanine, the CDR3 is 18 residues long. The entry retains the CDR3 DNA only, 54 bases that are in frame from base 1. Beyond this particular receptor, the publication reports: VDJdb matching was skewed toward anti-spike CD8 responses and likely underestimated virus-specific expansions by missing private and CD4 specificities.

Library prep was done by 5' RACE. Sequencing was performed on a NextSeq 500. The TCR library protocol attached unique molecular identifiers to individual cDNA molecules to correct for sequencing error and PCR bias. Both TCR alpha and beta chains were sequenced, and tight co-correlation was observed between alpha and beta sequence abundances in each sample. The authors' pipeline ran thus. Decombinator V4 was used to annotate the V gene, J gene and CDR3 of the TCR sequences. TCRs were defined as expanded if a significant change between any two time points was detected under a Poisson model with p below 0.0001. TCR abundances were normalised to the total number of TCRs sequenced per sample and were expressed as counts per million. TRAV1-2 paired with TRAJ12, TRAJ20 or TRAJ33 defined MAIT TCRs, while TRAV10 paired with TRAJ18 defined iNKT TCRs. VDJdb, accessed on 1 November 2021, was searched for TCRs annotated for CMV, EBV and SARS-CoV-2, and TCRs annotated for more than one antigen were excluded. Clones were called with MiXCR by TCRdb after fastp trimmed the public reads at Q25, and only in-frame beta chains were retained. Rows are unified per CDR3 protein, each entry keeping the most common DNA and genes. The authors' filters were not applied to this entry. This sample has fewer than 85,000 distinct CDR3 sequences in its table, and roughly 12% of those were observed once. Approximately 4.9% of the sample comes from the top ten.

Set within a cohort of healthcare workers in London, UK, this nested case-control study involved weekly PCR testing of nasopharyngeal swabs along with blood sampling. Healthcare workers were recruited between 23 and 31 March 2020, during the week of the UK lockdown, and were followed weekly for up to about 16 weeks. This clonotype appeared a few times. Its antigen remains undetermined. The junction and the germline gene differ at one end; a read error may be behind it. This receptor chain uses TRBV10-3 and TRBJ1-1, with an unclear D gene assignment. The specimen sequenced was whole blood. The source of this sequence is an adult who was a healthcare worker with PCR-confirmed SARS-CoV-2 infection or an uninfected control (not recorded which). The sequence in DNA is TGTGTCATCAGCACCATACCGGGAGTCGACCTATCGAACACTGAAGCTTTCTTT. This codes for CVISTIPGVDLSNTEAFF.